The 21 T cell receptor beta chains listed next were all sequenced from one sample in a study of T cell responses to AZD1222 COVID-19 vaccine. Only in-frame clones appear in the TCRdb table, and some are missing; sequencing was by immunoSEQ multiplex PCR. The top ten hold just over 3% of the sample, which has 110,000 to 150,000 clones, roughly 90% seen once. The starting material was peripheral blood, obtained on day 0 of AZD1222 vaccination. The receptors originated from an adult in good health.

This clone was observed once. This rearrangement joins TRBV1 to TRBJ1-1. TRBV1 is described as a pseudogene. This CDR3 region has 15 residues. Written as DNA, the CDR3 is TGCACCAGCAGCCAAGATCCCACGCCCGGATCGGCAGCTTTCTTT. Protein sequence: CTSSQDPTPGSAAFF.

CDR3 amino acids: CASRAGGGYEQYF. CDR3 DNA: TGTGCCAGCAGGGCGGGGGGCGGCTACGAGCAGTACTTC. The V call is TRBV6-5, the J call TRBJ2-7, with 8 bases fitting TRBD2. The CDR3 sequence is 13 residues long. With 6 bases clipped from V and 3 bases from J, the junction kept 4 bases outside the gene matches. The germline V gene has CDR1 MNHEY and CDR2 SVGAGI.

The J gene is TRBJ2-2, the V gene TRBV27; 16 nucleotides align to TRBD2. CDR1 MNHEY and CDR2 SMNVEV come from the germline V gene (reference sequence). The CDR3 has 17 amino acids. The trim removed 4 bases at V and 7 bases at J, leaving 6 bases unmatched. The CDR3 DNA is TGTGCCAGCAGTTCCCTGGGACTAGCGGGAGGGCTCGGGGAGCTGTTTTTT. Its protein is CASSSLGLAGGLGELFF.

The chain links TRBV19 to TRBJ2-5; 7 nucleotides match TRBD1. The length of the CDR3 is 15 residues. V lost 3 bases, J lost 2 bases, and 6 bases stayed unmatched. The V gene's germline CDR1 is LNHDA and CDR2 SQIVND (reference sequence). For the CDR3, the DNA is TGTGCCAGTAGTATTGTTTCAGGGGGTCAAGAGACCCAGTACTTC. It specifies CASSIVSGGQETQYF.

The chain couples TRBV30 to TRBJ1-3; 10 bases map to TRBD1. The CDR3 spans 13 residues. CDR1 and CDR2 from the germline V gene are GTSNPN and SVGIG (reference sequence). Losses at the gene ends were 0 bases for V and 7 bases for J; bases not matched to a gene: 0. CDR3 sequence reads: CAWSVDRGNTIYF. CDR3 bases: TGTGCCTGGAGTGTGGACAGGGGGAACACCATATATTTT.

V usage is TRBV19 and J usage is TRBJ2-3; no clear D gene. The CDR3 runs 14 residues. Germline loops: CDR1 LNHDA, CDR2 SQIVND (reference sequence). V was shortened by 11 bases and J by 2 bases, with 17 bases between the two germline ends. The CDR3 loop reads CAASSVRNTDTQYF. In nucleotides, the CDR3 is TGTGCCGCTAGTAGTGTTAGAAACACAGATACGCAGTATTTT. The complete variable domain, with remaining parts taken from reference TRBV19 and TRBJ2-3, reads DGGITQSPKYLFRKEGQNVTLSCEQNLNHDAMYWYRQDPGQGLRLIYYSQIVNDFQKGDIAEGYSVSREKKESFPLTVTSAQKNPTAFYLCAASSVRNTDTQYFGPGTRLTVL.

This clone turned up a few times. V usage is TRBV7-8 and J usage is TRBJ1-6; D is ambiguous. The CDR3 runs 15 residues. CDR1 and CDR2 from the germline V gene are SGHVS and FQNEAQ. Trimming removed 0 bases from V and 4 bases from J, with 7 bases in between. The DNA for the CDR3 is TGTGCCAGCAGCTTAGCGAGGGTTTATAATTCACCCCTCCACTTT. It is translated as CASSLARVYNSPLHF.

The chain recombines TRBV9 with TRBJ1-1; 7 bases are a match to TRBD1. The CDR3 totals 15 residues. V lost 4 bases and J lost 3; bases outside the gene matches: 9. Germline CDR1 reads SGDLS; CDR2 reads YYNGEE. The CDR3 DNA sequence: TGTGCCAGCAGCAGACGACAGGGACGGTACACTGAAGCTTTCTTT. It encodes CASSRRQGRYTEAFF.

This chain links TRBV4-3 with TRBJ2-7; 10 bases line up with TRBD1. The trim removed 1 base at V and 3 bases at J, leaving 15 bases unmatched. The CDR3 spans 19 residues. Germline-derived CDR1 and CDR2 are LGHNA and YSLEER. CDR3 residues: CASSQVVALGGQGGYEQYF. The CDR3 nucleotides read TGCGCCAGCAGCCAAGTGGTCGCATTAGGAGGACAGGGGGGCTACGAGCAGTACTTC.

This chain connects TRBV6-2 or TRBV6-3 to TRBJ2-2, with D uncertain. This CDR3 region has 16 residues. CDR1 is MNHEY, CDR2 SVGEGT, per germline. V gave up 4 bases and J gave up 0 bases, with 12 bases separating them. The CDR3 DNA follows: TGTGCCAGCAGTTCGACCATGATCGCGAACACCGGGGAGCTGTTTTTT. This sequence encodes CASSSTMIANTGELFF.

The CDR3 DNA sequence: TGTGCCAGTAGTATTAGTGGAACAGATACGCAGTATTTT. Protein product: CASSISGTDTQYF. The chain carries TRBV19 and TRBJ2-3; D call uncertain. Germline lookup yields CDR1 LNHDA and CDR2 SQIVND (reference sequence). V dropped 3 bases and J dropped 3 bases, with 7 bases sitting between them. This CDR3 is built from 13 residues.

This clone was seen only once. Written as DNA, the CDR3 is TGTGCCAGCACCGACCCCCCCCAGGCAGCTGAAGCTTTCTTT. It specifies CASTDPPQAAEAFF. The chain carries TRBV28 and TRBJ1-1; D gene unclear. The CDR3 runs 14 residues. The ends were cut back, 7 bases at V and 6 bases at J, with 18 bases in the middle. CDR1 MDHEN and CDR2 SYDVKM come from the germline V gene. Looking up the rest from reference TRBV28 and TRBJ1-1 gives the full variable domain: DVKVTQSSRYLVKRTGEKVFLECVQDMDHENMFWYRQDPGLGLRLIYFSYDVKMKEKGDIPEGYSVSREKKERFSLILESASTNQTSMYLCASTDPPQAAEAFFGQGTRLTVV.

The J gene is TRBJ2-7, the V gene TRBV10-3; possibly TRBD2 for D (5 bases). Germline CDR1 reads ENHRY; CDR2 reads SYGVKD. CDR3 length equals 14 residues. Deletions cut 5 bases from V and 0 bases from J, with 11 bases between. In DNA form, the CDR3 reads TGTGCCATCAGTTCCGATCGGGGCTCCTACGAGCAGTACTTC. It is translated as CAISSDRGSYEQYF.

The rearrangement links TRBV27 to TRBJ1-5; 11 bases align to TRBD1. CDR3 length: 19 amino acids. Trimming at V came to 6 bases and at J to 1 base, leaving 14 bases not matched to a gene. CDR1 is MNHEY and CDR2 is SMNVEV in the germline V gene (reference sequence). The CDR3, as DNA: TGTGCCAGCAGCCTTGGATATGGACAGGGGGCGGGAAGCAATCAGCCCCAGCATTTT. It codes for CASSLGYGQGAGSNQPQHF.

The chain joins TRBV6-5 to TRBJ2-3, with TRBD2 identical over 11 bases. The germline V gene has CDR1 MNHEY and CDR2 SVGAGI. V shed 8 bases and J 4 bases; nucleotides not matched to a gene: 5. CDR3 length: 14 residues. The CDR3 coding sequence is TGTGCCAGCGCCAGGACTAGCGGGCCAGATACGCAGTATTTT. It codes for CASARTSGPDTQYF.

The chain combines TRBV4-2 with TRBJ2-3; TRBD2 agrees at 7 bases. This CDR3 region has 15 residues. Germline trimming cut 0 bases from V and 3 bases from J; bases unmatched to any gene: 3. CDR1 is LGHNA, CDR2 YNFKEQ, per germline. CDR3 bases: TGTGCCAGCAGCCAAGATCGCGGGAGAACAGATACGCAGTATTTT. This gives the protein CASSQDRGRTDTQYF.

The chain uses TRBV7-2 and TRBJ2-1; 7 bases match TRBD1. Germline values: CDR1 SGHTA, CDR2 FQGNSA. After removal of 5 bases from V and 5 bases from J, the junction contained 6 bases not matched to a gene. There are 14 residues in the CDR3. The CDR3 DNA follows: TGTGCCAGCAGCAAGAGGACAGGCCACAATGAGCAGTTCTTC. Translated: CASSKRTGHNEQFF. Variable domain in full (rest from reference TRBV7-2 and TRBJ2-1): GAGVSQSPSNKVTEKGKDVELRCDPISGHTALYWYRQSLGQGLEFLIYFQGNSAPDKSGLPSDRFSAERTGGSVSTLTIQRTQQEDSAVYLCASSKRTGHNEQFFGPGTRLTVL.

This sequence joins TRBV6-5 and TRBJ2-6; unclear D gene. Looked up from germline, CDR1 is MNHEY and CDR2 is SVGAGI. The CDR3 is 15 amino acids. The V gene lost 3 bases and the J gene lost 0 bases, with 6 bases spanning the gap. CDR3 amino acids: CASSYSASGANVLTF. CDR3 coding DNA: TGTGCCAGCAGTTATTCGGCCTCTGGGGCCAACGTCCTGACTTTC.

The chain combines TRBV7-3 with TRBJ1-2; 9 nucleotides line up with TRBD1. V dropped 5 bases and J dropped 8; count of bases not matched to a gene: 18. Per the germline V gene, CDR1 is SGHTA and CDR2 is FQGTGA. The CDR3 covers 17 residues. The CDR3 here is CASSQSPREQGAEGYTF. CDR3 nucleotide sequence: TGTGCCAGCAGCCAATCTCCTCGAGAACAGGGGGCGGAGGGCTACACCTTC.

This clone was observed a single time. V gene TRBV24-1 combines with J gene TRBJ2-1; the D is unclear. Germline assignment: CDR1 KGHDR and CDR2 SFDVKD. V lost 3 bases, J lost 10 bases, and 12 bases lay in between. This CDR3 region has 13 residues. CDR3 in amino acids: CATSDHPDREQFF. The CDR3 region has the DNA TGTGCCACCAGTGATCATCCGGACCGAGAGCAGTTCTTC.

This chain uses TRBV18 with TRBJ2-2; no clear D gene. CDR1 is KGHSH, CDR2 LQKENI, per germline. The V and J ends lost 3 bases and 6 bases respectively, with 5 bases between them. The CDR3 runs to 12 residues. The chain's CDR3 is CASSPRSGELFF. DNA of the CDR3: TGTGCCAGCTCACCCCGATCCGGGGAGCTGTTTTTT. The full variable domain, completed using reference TRBV18 and TRBJ2-2, is NAGVMQNPRHLVRRRGQEARLRCSPMKGHSHVYWYRQLPEEGLKFMVYLQKENIIDESGMPKERFSAEFPKEGPSILRIQQVVRGDSAAYFCASSPRSGELFFGEGSRLTVL.